One sample yielded the 19 T cell receptor beta chains listed below, sequenced in a study of blood T cell repertoires in COVID-19. Libraries were prepared by immunoSEQ multiplex PCR; TCRdb keeps only in-frame clonotypes and omits some of them. The data contain under 300,000 clones, about 90% of them singletons. The sample consisted of peripheral blood. The source is a man in his 60s with acute or convalescent COVID-19.

The rearrangement joins TRBV5-5 to TRBJ2-2; D possibly corresponds to TRBD1 (5 bases). Trimming stripped 4 bases from V and 3 bases from J, with 10 bases between. Germline CDR1 is SGHKS and CDR2 is YYEKEE (reference sequence). CDR3 size: 14 residues. For the CDR3, the DNA is TGTGCCAGCAGCCCGTGGGGCGACACCGGGGAGCTGTTTTTT. It translates to CASSPWGDTGELFF.

This sequence joins TRBV19 and TRBJ2-7, with 13 bases that match TRBD2. V gave up 1 base and J gave up 4 bases; unmatched junction bases: 10. This CDR3 is 18 amino acids long. The germline CDR1 and CDR2 sequences are LNHDA and SQIVND (reference sequence). In DNA, the CDR3 is TGTGCCAGTAGTATAGGGGACCGACTAGCGGGAGGAGAATACGAGCAGTACTTC. Translated, it gives CASSIGDRLAGGEYEQYF.

This chain links TRBV5-1 with TRBJ1-6; D not resolved. Deletions cut 0 bases from V and 5 bases from J, with 9 bases between. This CDR3 region has 15 residues. CDR1 is SGHRS, CDR2 YFSETQ, per germline. In DNA, the CDR3 is TGCGCCAGCAGCTTGGCCCCCGGGAATAATTCACCCCTCCACTTT. Residues: CASSLAPGNNSPLHF.

In its sample, this clone was seen a few times. This chain links TRBV5-5 with TRBJ2-3, with D possibly TRBD1 on 8 matching bases. This CDR3 has 15 residues. The V end lost 2 bases, the J end lost 4 bases, and 14 bases lay between the germline ends. Germline V gene lookup returns CDR1 SGHKS and CDR2 YYEKEE (reference sequence). The chain's CDR3 is CASSFGQGGSDTQYF. In nucleotides, the CDR3 is TGTGCCAGCAGCTTCGGACAGGGAGGGTCAGATACGCAGTATTTT.

The chain joins TRBV20-1 to TRBJ2-7, with 11 bases aligning to TRBD2. This CDR3 contains 13 residues. V shed 3 bases and J 6 bases; nucleotides not matched to a gene: 4. The V gene's germline CDR1 is DFQATT and CDR2 SNEGSKA (reference sequence). The CDR3 sequence is CSASSGRAFEQYF. The DNA of the CDR3 is TGCAGTGCTAGTAGCGGGAGGGCGTTCGAGCAGTACTTC.

The chain couples TRBV7-8 to TRBJ1-5; no reliable D call. The CDR3 spans 15 residues. The germline V gene encodes CDR1 SGHVS and CDR2 FQNEAQ. The V end lost 5 bases, the J end lost 0 bases, and 11 bases lay between the germline ends. The CDR3 DNA follows: TGTGCCAGCAGCCCCGTGTCGGGTAGCAATCAGCCCCAGCATTTT. It encodes CASSPVSGSNQPQHF.

This clone has just one count. The rearrangement joins TRBV24-1 to TRBJ1-5; 7 nucleotides agree with TRBD1. Losses at the gene ends were 3 bases for V and 4 bases for J; bases not matched to a gene: 2. The CDR3 extends over 14 amino acids. From germline, CDR1 is KGHDR and CDR2 SFDVKD. This CDR3 is CATSDPTGNQPQHF. The CDR3 nucleotides read TGTGCCACCAGTGATCCGACAGGGAATCAGCCCCAGCATTTT.

This clone was seen only a few times. The genes are TRBV20-1 and TRBJ2-7; TRBD1 aligns across 7 bases. CDR3 length: 12 amino acids. Germline loops: CDR1 DFQATT, CDR2 SNEGSKA (reference sequence). The trim removed 3 bases at V and 9 bases at J, leaving 8 bases unmatched. CDR3 in DNA: TGCAGTGCTAGTGGACAGGCCTTGGGGCAGTACTTC. Translated, it gives CSASGQALGQYF.

This sequence joins TRBV20-1 and TRBJ2-7; no clear D gene. The V end lost 3 bases, the J end lost 2 bases, and 11 bases lay between the germline ends. The CDR3 is made up of 13 amino acids. Looked up from germline, CDR1 is DFQATT and CDR2 is SNEGSKA (reference sequence). The CDR3 region has the DNA TGCAGTGCTAGTTACACTAATACCTACGAGCAGTACTTC. It is translated as CSASYTNTYEQYF.

This chain links TRBV7-9 with TRBJ2-1; D remains unclear. With 4 bases removed from V and 7 bases from J, the gap between germline ends came to 11 bases. Germline-derived CDR1 and CDR2 are SEHNR and FQNEAQ (reference sequence). The CDR3 has 13 amino acids. The CDR3 nucleotides read TGTGCCAGCAGCTCCCCTACGGGTAATGAGCAGTTCTTC. The encoded protein is CASSSPTGNEQFF.

The chain is built from TRBV7-9 and TRBJ2-5; 8 bases fit TRBD1. Germline loops: CDR1 SEHNR, CDR2 FQNEAQ (reference sequence). J was trimmed by 4 bases and V by 1 base; bases with no gene match: 2. The CDR3 extends over 14 amino acids. The CDR3 region is CASSLGRGPETQYF. The CDR3 DNA is TGTGCCAGCAGCTTAGGCAGGGGGCCAGAGACCCAGTACTTC. Variable domain in full (rest from reference TRBV7-9 and TRBJ2-5): DTGVSQNPRHKITKRGQNVTFRCDPISEHNRLYWYRQTLGQGPEFLTYFQNEAQLEKSRLLSDRFSAERPKGSFSTLEIQRTEQGDSAMYLCASSLGRGPETQYFGPGTRLLVL.

The gene calls are TRBV5-1 and TRBJ2-7, with TRBD1 matching over 9 bases. The germline CDR1 and CDR2 sequences are SGHRS and YFSETQ. Germline trimming cut 1 base from V and 5 bases from J; bases unmatched to any gene: 7. This CDR3 comprises 15 residues. CDR3 DNA sequence: TGCGCCAGCAGCTTGATGGGACAGGGAAAGAACGAGCAGTACTTC. Translated, it gives CASSLMGQGKNEQYF.

The J gene is TRBJ1-4, the V gene TRBV6-5, with D possibly TRBD1 on 6 matching bases. Looked up from germline, CDR1 is MNHEY and CDR2 is SVGAGI. The CDR3 spans 14 residues. The V and J ends lost 2 bases and 8 bases respectively, with 12 bases between them. In DNA form, the CDR3 reads TGTGCCAGCAGTTACGTCCCAGGGGCCGAAAAACTGTTTTTT. The encoded protein is CASSYVPGAEKLFF.

The J gene is TRBJ1-1, the V gene TRBV30; D is ambiguous. Germline V gene sequence: CDR1 GTSNPN, CDR2 SVGIG (reference sequence). Trimming shortened V by 5 bases and J by 4 bases, and 14 bases separated the two germline ends. This CDR3 spans 13 amino acids. CDR3 DNA sequence: TGTGCCTGGTCCTCGGGGAGATTCACTGAAGCTTTCTTT. Protein sequence: CAWSSGRFTEAFF.

The chain couples TRBV28 to TRBJ2-2; 11 bases are a match to TRBD1. The J segment lost 5 bases and the V segment lost 6 bases, leaving 8 bases of the junction unmatched. The CDR3 extends over 16 amino acids. In germline, CDR1 is MDHEN, CDR2 SYDVKM. CDR3 protein: CASRVGDRGKTGELFF. Here the CDR3 DNA reads TGTGCCAGCAGGGTCGGGGACAGGGGGAAGACCGGGGAGCTGTTTTTT.

This chain connects TRBV6-6 to TRBJ2-7; 7 bases align to TRBD1. V shed 7 bases and J 5 bases; nucleotides not matched to a gene: 5. Germline lookup yields CDR1 MNHNY and CDR2 SVGAGI (reference sequence). The CDR3 is 12 amino acids. CDR3 nucleotide sequence: TGTGCCAGCATGGGACAGAAAAACGAGCAGTACTTC. It specifies CASMGQKNEQYF.

The chain combines TRBV4-3 with TRBJ2-3, with D possibly matching TRBD1 (6 bases). V was pared by 0 bases and J by 0 bases, with 10 bases between. The V gene's germline CDR1 is LGHNA and CDR2 YSLEER. The CDR3 spans 16 residues. CDR3 loop: CASSQDAGDSTDTQYF. CDR3 bases: TGCGCCAGCAGCCAAGATGCAGGGGACAGCACAGATACGCAGTATTTT.

The gene calls are TRBV20-1 and TRBJ2-3; 7 nucleotides agree with TRBD2. The CDR3 is 13 amino acids. Germline CDR1 DFQATT, CDR2 SNEGSKA (reference sequence). With V trimmed by 3 bases and J by 4 bases, 4 bases remained unmatched. The CDR3 DNA reads as TGCAGTGCTAGTCCCCGGGAGGCAGATACGCAGTATTTT. Amino acid sequence: CSASPREADTQYF.

The J gene is TRBJ1-5, the V gene TRBV3-1 (or the pseudogene TRBV3-2); D is unclear. This CDR3 is built from 13 residues. Trimming removed 3 bases from V and 7 bases from J, with 10 bases in between. Germline V gives CDR1 LGHDT, CDR2 YNNKEL (reference sequence). CDR3 coding DNA: TGTGCCAGCAGCCACGATCCGGGACAGCCCCAGCATTTT. Translating it yields CASSHDPGQPQHF.